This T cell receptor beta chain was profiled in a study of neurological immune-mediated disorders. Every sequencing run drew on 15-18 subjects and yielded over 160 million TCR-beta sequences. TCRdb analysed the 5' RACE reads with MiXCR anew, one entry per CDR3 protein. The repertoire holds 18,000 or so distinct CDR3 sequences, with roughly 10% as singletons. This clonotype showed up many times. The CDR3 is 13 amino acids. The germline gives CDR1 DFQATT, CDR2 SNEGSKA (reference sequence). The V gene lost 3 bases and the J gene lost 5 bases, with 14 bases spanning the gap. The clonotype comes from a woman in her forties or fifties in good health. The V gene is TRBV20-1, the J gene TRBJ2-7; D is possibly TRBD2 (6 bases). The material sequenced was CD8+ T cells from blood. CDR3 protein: CSARRRGFDEQYF. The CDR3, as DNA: TGCAGTGCTAGGAGGCGGGGTTTCGACGAGCAGTACTTC.